These T cell receptor beta chains were read from a single sample in a study of blood T cell repertoires in COVID-19. This table comes from immunoSEQ multiplex PCR, and its TCRdb copy is limited to in-frame clones, with some not included. The sample includes about 350,000 clones, about 90% of them seen just once. Sample: PBMCs or T cells enriched from blood (not recorded which). The receptors derive from a woman aged 30 to 39 who had recovered from COVID-19. Both conserved end residues are part of each CDR3. Some rows have no size entry. The others give once, few or many, or a class for an expanded clone.

clone size	V gene	J gene	CDR3 protein
-	TRBV7-2	TRBJ1-3	CASSLSGAGSGNTIYF
-	TRBV5-4	TRBJ2-1	CAITSGGTYNEQFF
-	TRBV18	TRBJ2-1	CASSPPTGGGYYNEQFF
-	TRBV27	TRBJ1-1	CASSSRTGGYTEAFF
-	TRBV30	TRBJ1-6	CAWSVRVSYNSPLHF
-	TRBV30	TRBJ1-3	CAWSLSTAGNTIYF
-	TRBV2	TRBJ2-2	CASSERAGELFF
-	TRBV13	TRBJ1-1	CASSFTGNTETFF
-	TRBV12-3/TRBV12-4	TRBJ1-6	CASSLTSGSPLHF
-	TRBV10-1	TRBJ2-1	CASSEPSRGGHEQFF
-	TRBV19	TRBJ2-1	CASSMDRSFYNEQFF
-	TRBV15	TRBJ2-1	CATSRERGVPAEQFF
-	TRBV30	TRBJ1-2	CASYRKTSYGYTF
-	TRBV21-1	TRBJ1-1	CASSNDHRDSWNTEAFF
-	TRBV30	TRBJ1-1	CAWSGQPNTEAFF
-	TRBV4-1	TRBJ1-1	CASSQVREAEAFF
-	TRBV27	TRBJ2-5	CASSHIRDSTVGETQYF
-	TRBV7-8	TRBJ1-1	CASSLVSTGTVMNTEAFF
-	TRBV2	TRBJ1-1	CASSDRDEDTEAFF
-	TRBV9	TRBJ2-7	CASSIAGDSYEQYF
once	TRBV18	TRBJ1-6	CASSPGGPGAPLHF
-	TRBV3-1/TRBV3-2	TRBJ1-2	CASSQDRSYGYTF
few	TRBV9	TRBJ1-3	CASSPPGTARNTIYF
-	TRBV13	TRBJ2-5	CASSLRELQETQYF
-	TRBV6-6	TRBJ2-1	CASSSLRGRAYNEQFF
once	TRBV28	TRBJ1-1	CASSPPTDTEAFF
few	TRBV2	TRBJ2-2	CAGNRQGYTGELFF
few	TRBV5-6	TRBJ1-1	CASSWPGGVNTEAFF
once	TRBV6-6	TRBJ1-2	CASSSGTKNYGYTF
once	TRBV5-4	TRBJ2-5	CASSFQVQETQYF
-	TRBV7-9	TRBJ1-6	CASSVMGGNSPLHF
-	TRBV14	TRBJ2-4	CASSPIDRAVQYF
-	TRBV5-4	TRBJ2-3	CASRPAVTDTQYF
few	TRBV7-2	TRBJ2-3	CASSLGGTDTQYF
-	TRBV5-8	TRBJ1-6	CASSPGSRPDSPLHF
-	TRBV30	TRBJ2-2	CAWTGGLGLPGELFF
-	TRBV4-3	TRBJ1-4	CASSHALPTGRFEKLFF
-	TRBV7-2	TRBJ2-1	CASSLALTVGQGPSNEQFF
-	TRBV28	TRBJ1-3	CASRLWGGRNTIYF
-	TRBV19	TRBJ1-5	CASNPVGVGNQPQHF
-	TRBV14	TRBJ2-7	CASSSAGQGVYEQYF
-	TRBV11-3	TRBJ2-5	CASSLDGDNQETQYF
-	TRBV6-2/TRBV6-3	TRBJ2-5	CASSSLAGRETQYF
-	TRBV2	TRBJ2-5	CASSEDSQETQYF
-	TRBV3-1/TRBV3-2	TRBJ1-5	CASSQGYRGSNQPQHF
-	TRBV5-4	TRBJ2-3	CASSPYRTSGFTDTQYF
-	TRBV28	TRBJ2-3	CASRGERVTDTQYF
-	TRBV9	TRBJ1-1	CASSVDPGVNTEAFF
-	TRBV5-5	TRBJ2-2	CASSPAGQGNTGELFF